The sample holds many counts of the clone carrying this T cell receptor beta chain. Its specificity is unknown. Amplification of the TCR beta CDR3 regions used RNA transcripts (as template). An initial RT-PCR round employing HTBI primers preceded a second-round multiplex PCR. TCRdb passed the multiplex PCR reads through MiXCR, listing each CDR3 protein once. Here the sample spans over 450,000 distinct CDR3 sequences, approximately 15% being singletons. Other autoimmune diseases, uncontrolled infections, pregnancy or lactation ruled patients out of participation. Reliance was placed on clinical symptoms, serum thyroxine, TRAb, thyroid ultrasound and orbital computed tomography for diagnosis. The data originate from a study of Graves' ophthalmopathy and Graves' hyperthyroidism. Whole-study results and caveats: Clonotypes were expanded in thyroid at above 0.001 frequency, and most also appeared in blood. Ophthalmopathy progression was predicted by the model at more than 55% sensitivity and less than 80% specificity.

The source material was blood. This clonotype originated in a young woman with Graves' ophthalmopathy.

The CDR3 region has the DNA TGCAGCGTTGAACCAGCATATCACACTGAAGCTTTCTTT. Translated: CSVEPAYHTEAFF. The rearrangement links TRBV29-1 to TRBJ1-1; D call uncertain. This CDR3 spans 13 amino acids. The germline gives CDR1 SQVTM, CDR2 ANQGSEA. Trimming shortened V by 2 bases and J by 3 bases, and 10 bases separated the two germline ends.